The source of this T cell receptor (beta chain) is a study of hypomethylating agent response in myelodysplastic syndrome. Assay used: immunoSEQ multiplex PCR; TCRdb lists only in-frame clones, some missing. The data show some 1,300 clones, 75% to 90% seen once. V lost 5 bases and J lost 1; bases outside the gene matches: 5. Germline V gene sequence: CDR1 MNHEY, CDR2 SMNVEV (reference sequence). CDR3 length: 16 amino acids. The TCR sequence derives from a human donor with myelodysplastic syndrome. The sequenced sample was bone marrow, obtained before or after starting hypomethylating agent treatment for myelodysplastic syndrome (not recorded which). The chain is built from TRBV27 and TRBJ2-5, with 12 bases lining up with TRBD2. This CDR3 is CASSQGLAGLQETQYF. The CDR3 DNA reads as TGTGCCAGCAGTCAGGGACTAGCGGGCCTCCAAGAGACCCAGTACTTC.